The entry below gives a single T cell receptor beta chain sequence along with its context. What it binds is unknown. This CDR3 has 13 amino acids. The junction had 2 bases not matched to a gene; V was cut back by 6 bases and J by 3 bases. Germline V gene lookup returns CDR1 MRHNA and CDR2 SNTAGT. Assay: immunoSEQ multiplex PCR; the TCRdb copy retains only in-frame clones and omits some. Of fewer than 40,000 clones listed, 65% to 80% are singletons. The data belong to a study of chemoradiotherapy in HPV16-positive cancers. Study-wide findings and caveats: HPV-responsive T-cell expansion during chemoradiotherapy was linked to improved recurrence-free survival in HPV16-positive patients. Functional assays defining HPV-specific T cells used only a couple of HPV16-positive patients.

Sequencing was performed on blood, taken from a patient who underwent chemoradiotherapy. This rearrangement joins TRBV6-4 to TRBJ1-1; 9 positions match TRBD1. This sequence originates from a human donor with HPV-associated anogenital cancer. The CDR3 region is CASRGQGDTEAFF. The CDR3 DNA is TGTGCCAGCAGGGGACAGGGTGACACTGAAGCTTTCTTT.